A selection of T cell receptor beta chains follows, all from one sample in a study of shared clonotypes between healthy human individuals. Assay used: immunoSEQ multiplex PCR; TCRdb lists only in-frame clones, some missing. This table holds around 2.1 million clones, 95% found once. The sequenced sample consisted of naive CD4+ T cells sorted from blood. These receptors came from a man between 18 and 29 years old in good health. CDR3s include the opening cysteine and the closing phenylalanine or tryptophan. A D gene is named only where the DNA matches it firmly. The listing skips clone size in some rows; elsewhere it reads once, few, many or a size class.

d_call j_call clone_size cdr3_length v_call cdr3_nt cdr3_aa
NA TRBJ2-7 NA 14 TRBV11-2 TGTGCCAGCAGCTTTGTGCAGGGCTCCTACGAGCAGTACTTC CASSFVQGSYEQYF
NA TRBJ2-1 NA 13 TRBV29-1 TGCAGGGAAAGGCCCATTCTCTACAATGAGCAGTTCTTC CRERPILYNEQFF
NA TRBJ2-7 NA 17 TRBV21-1 TGTGCCAGCAGCAAAGCGAGGACTCGACAGGGGACGAACGAGCAGTACTTC CASSKARTRQGTNEQYF
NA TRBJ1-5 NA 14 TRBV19 TGTGCCAGTAGTACCACCGACAGTAATCAGCCCCAGCATTTT CASSTTDSNQPQHF
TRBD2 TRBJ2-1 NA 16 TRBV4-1 TGCGCCAGCAGCCGAGACGGGCTAGCGGGAGCTGATGAGCAGTTCTTC CASSRDGLAGADEQFF
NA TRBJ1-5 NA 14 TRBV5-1 TGCGCCAGCAGCTTGGAGCCGGGAAATCAGCCCCAGCATTTT CASSLEPGNQPQHF
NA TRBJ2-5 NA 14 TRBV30 TGTGCCTGGAGTTCTCTCGCGGGGAGTGAGACCCAGTACTTC CAWSSLAGSETQYF
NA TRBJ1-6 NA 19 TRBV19 TGTGCCAGTAGTATTGGTTTAACGGGACCGAGCTCCTATAATTCACCCCTCCACTTT CASSIGLTGPSSYNSPLHF
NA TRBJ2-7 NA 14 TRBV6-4 TGTGCCAGCAGTGAAAAAGGGTACGGCTACGAGCAGTACTTC CASSEKGYGYEQYF
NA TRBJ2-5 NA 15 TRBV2 TGTGCCAGCACCCCAACAGAGGGATTGAGTGAGACCCAGTACTTC CASTPTEGLSETQYF
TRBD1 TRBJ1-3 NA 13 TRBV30 TGTGCCTGGGGCCGGGACAGTGGAAACACCATATATTTT CAWGRDSGNTIYF
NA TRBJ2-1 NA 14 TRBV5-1 TGCGCCAGCGGCCAGGGAGCGTCCTACAATGAGCAGTTCTTC CASGQGASYNEQFF
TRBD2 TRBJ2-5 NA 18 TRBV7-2 TGTGCCAGCAGCAGTTTCGGGACTAGCGGACCCCGGGAGGAGACCCAGTACTTC CASSSFGTSGPREETQYF
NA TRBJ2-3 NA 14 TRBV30 TGTGCCTGGAGGGAGGGGGGCAAGGGAGATACGCAGTATTTT CAWREGGKGDTQYF
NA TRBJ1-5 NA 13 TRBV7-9 TGTGCCAGCAGCTTACTTTCTGGGGACCTCCAGCATTTT CASSLLSGDLQHF
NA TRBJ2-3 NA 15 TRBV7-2 TGTGCCAGCAGCAGTTCAGGGGTGAGGTCAGATACGCAGTATTTT CASSSSGVRSDTQYF
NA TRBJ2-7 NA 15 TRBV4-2 TGTGCCAGCAGCCAAGAACGCGGGGTATCCTACGAGCAGTACTTC CASSQERGVSYEQYF
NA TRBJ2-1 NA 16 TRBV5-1 TGCGCCAGCAGCTTGGAGGCCAGCGCCTCCTACAATGAGCAGTTCTTC CASSLEASASYNEQFF
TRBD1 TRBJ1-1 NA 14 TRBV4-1 TGCGCCAGCAGCCAGCCGGGACAGGGGACTGAAGCTTTCTTT CASSQPGQGTEAFF
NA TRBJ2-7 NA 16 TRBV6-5 TGTGCCAGCAGTTACGCGAAGGGGGGGGCCGGGTACGAGCAGTACTTC CASSYAKGGAGYEQYF
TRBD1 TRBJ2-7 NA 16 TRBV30 TGTGCCTGGAGTTTTACCCACAGACAGGGCGTGGGCGAGCAGTACTTC CAWSFTHRQGVGEQYF
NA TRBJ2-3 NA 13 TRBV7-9 TGTGCCAGCAGCTTAGTCAGCACAGATACGCAGTATTTT CASSLVSTDTQYF
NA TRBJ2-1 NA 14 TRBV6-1 TGTGCCAGCAGTGAAGCGACGGGAGAGCCCAAGCAGTTCTTC CASSEATGEPKQFF
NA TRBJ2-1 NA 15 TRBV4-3 TGCGCCAGCAGCCAAGAGGACCCATCCTCCAATGAGCAGTTCTTC CASSQEDPSSNEQFF
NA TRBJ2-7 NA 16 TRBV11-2 TGTGCCAGCAGCTTATCACAGGCGGACAACACCTACGAGCAGTACTTC CASSLSQADNTYEQYF
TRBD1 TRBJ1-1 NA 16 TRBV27 TGTGCCAGCAGTCCCGGGACAGGGGTCGAGTACACTGAAGCTTTCTTT CASSPGTGVEYTEAFF
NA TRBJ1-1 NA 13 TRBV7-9 TGTGCCAGCAGCTTAGAGGGGGGTACTGAAGCTTTCTTT CASSLEGGTEAFF
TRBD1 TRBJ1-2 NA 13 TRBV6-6 TGTGCCAGCAGTCCCGGGACAGTATATGGCTACACCTTC CASSPGTVYGYTF
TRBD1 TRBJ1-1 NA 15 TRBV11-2 TGTGCCAGCAGCAGACAGGGGGACATGAACACTGAAGCTTTCTTT CASSRQGDMNTEAFF
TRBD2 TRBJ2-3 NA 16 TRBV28 TGTGCCAGCAGTTCGCGGGGGGGGTACGGCACAGATACGCAGTATTTT CASSSRGGYGTDTQYF
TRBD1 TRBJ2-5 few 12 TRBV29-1 TGCAGCGTTTCTACAGGGGGAGAGACCCAGTACTTC CSVSTGGETQYF
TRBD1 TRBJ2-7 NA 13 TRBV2 TGTGCCAGCAGCCGGGACAGGGCGCCCGAGCAGTACTTC CASSRDRAPEQYF
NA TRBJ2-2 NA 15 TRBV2 TGTGCCAGCAGTGAAGTGGGCATTAACACCGGGGAGCTGTTTTTT CASSEVGINTGELFF
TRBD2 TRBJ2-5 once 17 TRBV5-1 TGCGCCAGCAGCTTGGCAGAAGTAGCGGGAGGGCAAGAGACCCAGTACTTC CASSLAEVAGGQETQYF
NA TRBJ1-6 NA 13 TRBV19 TGTGCCAGCAATCCTGGTTCGGGGTCACCCCTCCACTTT CASNPGSGSPLHF
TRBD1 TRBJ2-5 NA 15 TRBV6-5 TGTGCCAGCAGTACCGCAGGACAGGGGTTAGAGACCCAGTACTTC CASSTAGQGLETQYF
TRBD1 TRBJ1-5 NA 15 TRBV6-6 TGTGCCAGCAGCCCGACAGGGGTGTTGGATCAGCCCCAGCATTTT CASSPTGVLDQPQHF